The 14 T cell receptor beta chains below all came from one sample that was sequenced in a study of OX40 agonist ivuxolimab in advanced cancers. The data were produced by immunoSEQ multiplex PCR, yet TCRdb's version contains in-frame clones alone and is incomplete. The sample comprises approximately 35,000 clones, 60% to 85% of which are singletons, and approximately 22% rests with the top ten. The material was CD4+ or CD8+ T cells sorted from blood, obtained in a trial of the OX40 agonist ivuxolimab. The receptors stem from an adult with an advanced solid tumor such as melanoma, head and neck, liver or kidney cancer.

The chain links TRBV2 to TRBJ1-5; tentative D call: TRBD1 (6 bases). CDR1 is SNHLY, CDR2 FYNNEI, per germline. There are 17 residues in the CDR3. V was trimmed by 4 bases and J by 2 bases, leaving 18 bases between them. CDR3 coding DNA: TGTGCCAGCAGTGGAGGGGGGGGAGTGAATGGCAATCAGCCCCAGCATTTT. Protein: CASSGGGGVNGNQPQHF.

V usage is TRBV11-2 and J usage is TRBJ2-7, with TRBD2 matching 8 bases. After removal of 5 bases from V and 0 bases from J, the junction contained 6 bases not matched to a gene. The CDR3 loop spans 15 amino acids. Germline CDR1 is SGHAT and CDR2 is FQNNGV. The CDR3 sequence is CASSEPGGSSYEQYF. CDR3 DNA: TGTGCCAGCAGCGAGCCGGGGGGGAGCTCCTACGAGCAGTACTTC.

This chain links TRBV11-2 with TRBJ2-3; D may be TRBD1 or TRBD2 (5 bases each). Between the trimmed V and J ends, which lost 5 bases and 9 bases, there was a span of 15 bases. The CDR3 loop spans 13 amino acids. The germline V gene encodes CDR1 SGHAT and CDR2 FQNNGV. CDR3 sequence: CASSPRPGGTQYF. The CDR3 coding sequence is TGTGCCAGCAGCCCAAGACCTGGGGGAACGCAGTATTTT.

The chain has TRBV11-3 and TRBJ2-5, with D possibly being TRBD1 or TRBD2 (5 bases each). The CDR3 spans 13 residues. The germline V gene encodes CDR1 SGHNT and CDR2 YENEEA. Between the trimmed V and J ends, which lost 0 bases and 5 bases, there was a span of 7 bases. CDR3 nucleotide sequence: TGTGCCAGCAGCTTAGAGGGGACGGAGACCCAGTACTTC. It yields the protein CASSLEGTETQYF.

This clone was seen only once. This rearrangement joins TRBV7-2 to TRBJ2-7; 8 positions match TRBD1. Trimming cost V 3 bases and J 2 bases; bases outside gene matches: 3. Per the germline V gene, CDR1 is SGHTA and CDR2 is FQGNSA. This CDR3 contains 14 residues. CDR3 amino acids: CASSLRDRTYEQYF. In DNA form, the CDR3 reads TGTGCCAGCAGCTTGAGGGACAGGACCTACGAGCAGTACTTC.

The J gene is TRBJ1-1, the V gene TRBV27, with D maybe TRBD1 (5 bases). Germline-derived CDR1 and CDR2 are MNHEY and SMNVEV (reference sequence). The CDR3 covers 14 residues. V gave up 6 bases and J gave up 3 bases, with 14 bases separating them. CDR3 residues: CASSLGALYTEAFF. CDR3 nucleotide sequence: TGTGCCAGCAGCCTAGGGGCCCTCTACACTGAAGCTTTCTTT.

This clone was observed a handful of times. The CDR3 bases are TGTGCCAGCCGACAGGCCGTGGGTGGCTACACCTTC. This gives the protein CASRQAVGGYTF. J is TRBJ1-2 and V is TRBV19; TRBD1 might be the D (6 bases). Germline V gene data show CDR1 as LNHDA and CDR2 as SQIVND (reference sequence). This CDR3 has 12 amino acids. V lost 9 bases and J 7 bases, leaving 15 bases between the germline ends.

J is TRBJ2-3 and V is TRBV7-2; maybe TRBD1 (5 bases). The CDR3 covers 16 residues. Germline V gene sequence: CDR1 SGHTA, CDR2 FQGNSA. Trimming shortened V by 2 bases and J by 0 bases, and 12 bases separated the two germline ends. The CDR3 nucleotides are TGTGCCAGCAGCTTACAGGGTGGAATTAGCACAGATACGCAGTATTTT. Amino acids: CASSLQGGISTDTQYF.

This sequence joins TRBV19 and TRBJ2-7; D uncertain. Trimming cost V 3 bases and J 7 bases, with 22 bases left between them. Germline V gene data show CDR1 as LNHDA and CDR2 as SQIVND (reference sequence). The CDR3 totals 16 residues. The CDR3 loop reads CASSMGSSAVPREQYF. CDR3 nucleotide sequence: TGTGCCAGTAGTATGGGGTCGTCCGCGGTACCTAGAGAGCAGTACTTC.

This clone showed up just a few times. Other nucleotide sequences from this sample produce the same CDR3. The chain uses TRBV10-2 and TRBJ1-5, with D perhaps matching TRBD1 (6 bases). CDR1 is WSHSY and CDR2 is SAAADI in the germline V gene. CDR3 length: 13 residues. Trimming pared 6 bases from V and 4 bases from J, leaving 10 bases between. The CDR3 sequence: CASRQGSNQPQHF. CDR3 nucleotide sequence: TGCGCCAGCAGACAGGGTAGTAATCAGCCCCAGCATTTT.

The chain uses TRBV9 and TRBJ2-1; 7 positions match TRBD2. CDR1 is SGDLS and CDR2 is YYNGEE in the germline V gene. The CDR3 has 15 amino acids. V lost 0 bases to trimming and J lost 9 bases; unmatched junction nucleotides: 9. The CDR3 reads CASSVVMGGISEQFF. The DNA for the CDR3 is TGTGCCAGCAGCGTAGTGATGGGGGGGATTAGTGAGCAGTTCTTC.

The chain links TRBV19 to TRBJ2-2; D gene unclear. The CDR3 loop spans 14 amino acids. Germline lookup yields CDR1 LNHDA and CDR2 SQIVND (reference sequence). Deletions cut 3 bases from V and 7 bases from J, with 12 bases between. The CDR3 bases are TGTGCCAGTAGTATCAATGGGGTTAGCGGGGAGCTGTTTTTT. It is translated as CASSINGVSGELFF.

The gene calls are TRBV2 and TRBJ1-2; TRBD1 might be the D (6 bases). The V and J ends lost 9 bases and 5 bases respectively, with 13 bases between them. Looked up from germline, CDR1 is SNHLY and CDR2 is FYNNEI. The CDR3 is 12 amino acids. Here the CDR3 reads CASEQGQYGYTF. The CDR3 DNA is TGTGCCAGTGAGCAGGGACAATATGGCTACACCTTC.

The J gene is TRBJ2-7, the V gene TRBV5-1; tentative D call: TRBD1 (6 bases). CDR3 length equals 14 residues. Deletions cut 1 base from V and 5 bases from J, with 13 bases between. Germline assignment: CDR1 SGHRS and CDR2 YFSETQ. CDR3: CASSLWQGRDEQYF. CDR3 DNA sequence: TGCGCCAGCAGCTTGTGGCAGGGGAGAGACGAGCAGTACTTC.